The 21 T cell receptor beta chains below come from one sample, sequenced in a study of shared clonotypes between healthy human individuals. Repertoires were generated with immunoSEQ multiplex PCR, while TCRdb's copy carries only in-frame clones and drops some. This table has some 800,000 clones, more than 85% appearing once. Only CD45RO-negative cells positively selected for CCR7 counted as naive CD8 cells, so terminally differentiated effector memory CD45RA+ cells were excluded. Specimen: naive CD8+ T cells sorted from blood. Receptor source: a man aged 25 to 40 in good health.

The V gene is TRBV9, the J gene TRBJ2-2; D possibly corresponds to TRBD1 (6 bases). CDR1 and CDR2 (germline): SGDLS, YYNGEE. CDR3 length: 17 residues. The ends were cut back, 4 bases at V and 1 base at J, with 17 bases in the middle. The chain's CDR3 is CASSPFVQGRNTGELFF. The CDR3 DNA sequence: TGTGCCAGCAGCCCTTTTGTACAGGGTAGGAACACCGGGGAGCTGTTTTTT.

The chain employs TRBV29-1 and TRBJ1-2; D is possibly TRBD1 (5 bases). With 3 bases removed from V and 8 bases from J, the gap between germline ends came to 13 bases. Germline CDR1 SQVTM, CDR2 ANQGSEA. CDR3 length: 12 amino acids. The CDR3 DNA reads as TGCAGCGTTGATTGGGGCCTAGAGGGCTACACCTTC. It translates to CSVDWGLEGYTF.

The V and J genes are TRBV27 and TRBJ2-1; 8 bases agree with TRBD2. Germline CDR1 MNHEY, CDR2 SMNVEV (reference sequence). This CDR3 has 14 residues. With V trimmed by 6 bases and J by 3 bases, 4 bases remained unmatched. The CDR3 DNA reads TGTGCCAGCAGAACTAGCGGCTTCTACAATGAGCAGTTCTTC. Translation: CASRTSGFYNEQFF.

The chain carries TRBV19 and TRBJ1-5, with 10 positions matching TRBD1. Per the germline V gene, CDR1 is LNHDA and CDR2 is SQIVND (reference sequence). Germline trimming cut 6 bases from V and 4 bases from J; bases unmatched to any gene: 6. The CDR3 runs 15 residues. The CDR3 nucleotides are TGTGCCAGTAGCCAGACAGGGGGCTGGAATCAGCCCCAGCATTTT. Protein: CASSQTGGWNQPQHF.

This clone has just a few counts. The V gene is TRBV27, the J gene TRBJ1-2; a weak D match, TRBD1 (5 bases). V lost 5 bases, J lost 5 bases, and 12 bases lay in between. CDR1 MNHEY and CDR2 SMNVEV come from the germline V gene (reference sequence). This CDR3 has 13 amino acids. The CDR3 spells CASSLTESYGYTF. Here the CDR3 DNA reads TGTGCCAGCAGTCTGACAGAGAGTTATGGCTACACCTTC.

This chain uses TRBV7-9 with TRBJ2-7; 10 bases align to TRBD1. J was trimmed by 7 bases and V by 5 bases; bases with no gene match: 14. The CDR3 extends over 16 amino acids. Germline CDR1 is SEHNR and CDR2 is FQNEAQ (reference sequence). The CDR3 DNA reads as TGTGCCAGCAGCAACCACCGGGACAGGGGAGGATGGGAGCAGTACTTC. Translating it yields CASSNHRDRGGWEQYF.

The V call is TRBV18, the J call TRBJ2-3; TRBD1 aligns across 7 bases. Germline-derived CDR1 and CDR2 are KGHSH and LQKENI. V lost 2 bases and J lost 3; bases outside the gene matches: 5. The CDR3 runs to 15 residues. The CDR3 reads CASSPGRGITDTQYF. CDR3 DNA: TGTGCCAGCTCACCAGGCAGGGGGATAACAGATACGCAGTATTTT.

The CDR3 loop is CSAEGTPAQNNEQFF. The CDR3 DNA reads as TGCAGCGCCGAAGGTACGCCAGCCCAAAACAATGAGCAGTTCTTC. The V gene is TRBV29-1, the J gene TRBJ2-1, with D unclear. Germline lookup yields CDR1 SQVTM and CDR2 ANQGSEA. This CDR3 spans 15 amino acids. The V gene lost 7 bases and the J gene lost 5 bases, with 21 bases spanning the gap.

The chain uses TRBV5-1 and TRBJ2-2; D is possibly TRBD1 or TRBD2 (5 bases each). The CDR3 has 15 amino acids. Deletions cut 4 bases from V and 2 bases from J, with 12 bases between. CDR1 and CDR2 from the germline V gene are SGHRS and YFSETQ. The CDR3 DNA reads TGCGCCAGCAGCGATAGGGGAGTAAACACCGGGGAGCTGTTTTTT. Its translation: CASSDRGVNTGELFF.

The gene calls are TRBV27 and TRBJ2-7; 14 nucleotides agree with TRBD2. The J segment lost 5 bases and the V segment lost 9 bases, leaving 9 bases of the junction unmatched. The CDR3 contains 15 residues. Germline V CDR1 and CDR2: MNHEY, SMNVEV (reference sequence). The CDR3 DNA reads as TGTGCCAGTACCGGGACTAGCGGGAGTTCCCACGAGCAGTACTTC. Translated, it gives CASTGTSGSSHEQYF.

The chain joins TRBV19 to TRBJ2-1; possibly TRBD2 for D (6 bases). CDR3 length equals 15 residues. Germline CDR1 LNHDA, CDR2 SQIVND (reference sequence). The V gene lost 4 bases and the J gene lost 5 bases, with 15 bases spanning the gap. DNA for the CDR3: TGTGCCAGTAGTAACCGGGAGTGGGGACACAATGAGCAGTTCTTC. Protein product: CASSNREWGHNEQFF.

This chain uses TRBV29-1 with TRBJ2-2; 11 nucleotides line up with TRBD1. V lost 1 base and J lost 4; bases outside the gene matches: 5. The CDR3 has 16 residues. The germline V gene encodes CDR1 SQVTM and CDR2 ANQGSEA. In DNA form, the CDR3 reads TGCAGCGTTGAAGCCTGGGGGACAGGGGGCACCGGGGAGCTGTTTTTT. Its protein is CSVEAWGTGGTGELFF.

This clone has more than one count but fewer than ten. This chain joins TRBV28 and TRBJ1-2; D uncertain. The CDR3 has 16 amino acids. V was clipped by 6 bases and J by 1 base, with 18 bases between them. Germline CDR1 MDHEN, CDR2 SYDVKM. The CDR3 region is CASSSKRRLLNYGYTF. CDR3 bases: TGTGCCAGCAGCTCGAAGCGGAGGCTCCTTAACTATGGCTACACCTTC.

The chain links TRBV7-9 to TRBJ2-2; 11 bases line up with TRBD2. This CDR3 spans 18 amino acids. Germline V gene lookup returns CDR1 SEHNR and CDR2 FQNEAQ (reference sequence). After removal of 1 base from V and 6 bases from J, the junction contained 10 bases not matched to a gene. The CDR3 nucleotides read TGTGCCAGCAGCTTAGGGTCTCTAGCGGGAGGCCGTCCCGGGGAGCTGTTTTTT. Its translation: CASSLGSLAGGRPGELFF. The variable domain in full, with the rest retrieved from reference TRBV7-9 and TRBJ2-2, is DTGVSQNPRHKITKRGQNVTFRCDPISEHNRLYWYRQTLGQGPEFLTYFQNEAQLEKSRLLSDRFSAERPKGSFSTLEIQRTEQGDSAMYLCASSLGSLAGGRPGELFFGEGSRLTVL.

The CDR3 DNA reads as TGTGCCAGCAGTATAGGGACAGGGGCTTACACCTTC. It specifies CASSIGTGAYTF. The rearrangement joins TRBV27 to TRBJ1-2, with 10 positions matching TRBD1. The trim removed 5 bases at V and 11 bases at J, leaving 5 bases unmatched. This CDR3 region has 12 residues. CDR1 MNHEY and CDR2 SMNVEV come from the germline V gene (reference sequence).

CDR3 sequence reads: CASSEREGGLAKNIQYF. The CDR3 DNA follows: TGTGCCAGCAGCGAGCGGGAGGGGGGTTTAGCCAAAAACATTCAGTACTTC. The rearrangement links TRBV7-9 to TRBJ2-4; 10 positions match TRBD2. The germline V gene encodes CDR1 SEHNR and CDR2 FQNEAQ (reference sequence). V lost 5 bases, J lost 0 bases, and 7 bases stayed unmatched. The CDR3 runs to 17 residues. Using reference TRBV7-9 and TRBJ2-4 for the parts outside the CDR3, the full variable domain is DTGVSQNPRHKITKRGQNVTFRCDPISEHNRLYWYRQTLGQGPEFLTYFQNEAQLEKSRLLSDRFSAERPKGSFSTLEIQRTEQGDSAMYLCASSEREGGLAKNIQYFGAGTRLSVL.

This chain connects TRBV7-2 to TRBJ2-6; perhaps D is TRBD1 or TRBD2 (5 bases each). The germline V gene has CDR1 SGHTA and CDR2 FQGNSA. This CDR3 is 13 amino acids long. V lost 1 base, J lost 9 bases, and 7 bases lay in between. The CDR3 here is CASSLGGINVLTF. DNA of the CDR3: TGTGCCAGCAGCTTAGGGGGGATCAACGTCCTGACTTTC.

The V and J genes are TRBV29-1 and TRBJ1-2; 7 bases fit TRBD1. The germline gives CDR1 SQVTM, CDR2 ANQGSEA. This CDR3 comprises 13 residues. V was clipped by 3 bases and J by 4 bases; unmatched bases: 5. The CDR3 protein is CSVEGTGAYGYTF. DNA of the CDR3: TGCAGCGTTGAGGGAACAGGGGCCTATGGCTACACCTTC.

V and J are TRBV27 and TRBJ2-3; D might be TRBD2 (6 bases). The V gene's germline CDR1 is MNHEY and CDR2 SMNVEV (reference sequence). With 2 bases removed from V and 2 bases from J, the gap between germline ends came to 11 bases. The CDR3 length is 15 residues. As DNA, the CDR3 is TGTGCCAGCAGTTTACTAGCGTATAACACAGATACGCAGTATTTT. Its translation is CASSLLAYNTDTQYF.

A few counts support this clone. At the DNA level, this CDR3 is encoded by other sequences in the same sample as well. The CDR3: CASTGDSYEQYF. The CDR3 DNA is TGTGCCAGCACGGGAGACTCCTACGAGCAGTACTTC. The V and J genes are TRBV28 and TRBJ2-7, with D maybe TRBD2 (6 bases). The CDR3 has 12 amino acids. The germline V gene encodes CDR1 MDHEN and CDR2 SYDVKM. V was shortened by 7 bases and J by 0 bases, with 7 bases between the two germline ends. The full variable domain, completed using reference TRBV28 and TRBJ2-7, is DVKVTQSSRYLVKRTGEKVFLECVQDMDHENMFWYRQDPGLGLRLIYFSYDVKMKEKGDIPEGYSVSREKKERFSLILESASTNQTSMYLCASTGDSYEQYFGPGTRLTVT.

CDR3 sequence reads: CAWSTGHYYEQYF. The CDR3 DNA is TGTGCCTGGAGTACAGGGCATTATTACGAGCAGTACTTC. The chain has TRBV30 and TRBJ2-7, with a weak D call TRBD1 (6 bases). The CDR3 consists of 13 residues. From germline, CDR1 is GTSNPN and CDR2 SVGIG (reference sequence). Trimming left V 2 bases short and J 4 bases short, with 12 bases between.